A selection of T cell receptor beta chains follows, all from one sample in a study of Ad26.COV2.S vaccination and SARS-CoV-2 variants. The table came from immunoSEQ multiplex PCR; TCRdb's copy has only in-frame clones and leaves some out. The table includes 300,000 to 400,000 clones, around 92% detected once. Sequencing used peripheral blood, obtained after recovery from COVID-19. The receptor set was obtained from a human donor who had recovered from COVID-19. Each CDR3 is given with its conserved first and last residue.

j_gene | v_gene | CDR3aa
TRBJ2-2 | TRBV14 | CASSQQTSAGELFF
TRBJ2-4 | TRBV19 | CASRRGEENIQYF
TRBJ1-4 | TRBV4-2 | CASSQSNRGLSNEKLFF
TRBJ1-5 | TRBV10-3 | CAIRGDSNQPQHF
TRBJ1-2 | TRBV6-6 | CASTMIEGPYGYTF
TRBJ2-1 | TRBV24-1 | CATSDLGSEQFF
TRBJ1-1 | TRBV7-6 | CASSLGKGQGNTEAFF
TRBJ2-3 | TRBV9 | CASSGTSGGIDTQYF
TRBJ1-1 | TRBV4-1 | CASSQVGTEAFF
TRBJ1-2 | TRBV7-6 | CASSPDRANYGYTF
TRBJ1-1 | TRBV5-5 | CASSLVGTGWGNTEAFF
TRBJ1-4 | TRBV19 | CASSWGDRVNEKLFF
TRBJ2-3 | TRBV9 | CASSVGTRAEDTQYF
TRBJ2-3 | TRBV7-2 | CASSLKGTGFLDTQYF
TRBJ1-2 | TRBV9 | CASSVATGGNYGYTF
TRBJ1-5 | TRBV7-2 | CASSPGQGKNQPQHF
TRBJ1-2 | TRBV9 | CASSPFRVRGAGPYGYTF